Each of the 2 T cell receptor beta chains below was sequenced from the same sample in a study of cytomegalovirus exposure and HLA in healthy donors. This PCR relied on a set of 60 Vbeta primers and 13 Jbeta primers. Libraries were prepared by immunoSEQ multiplex PCR; TCRdb keeps only in-frame clonotypes and omits some of them. Among about 110,000 clones listed, 70% to 80% were seen once. The sequenced sample consisted of PBMCs. These receptors were taken from a man between 60 and 75 years old in good health and CMV-seronegative.

The chain couples TRBV5-1 to TRBJ2-7; 10 bases agree with TRBD1. CDR3 length equals 16 residues. Germline V lookup: CDR1 SGHRS, CDR2 YFSETQ. The junction had 8 bases not matched to a gene; V was cut back by 4 bases and J by 1 base. The CDR3 is CASSRGQGPLSYEQYF. CDR3 sequence (DNA): TGCGCCAGCAGCCGGGGACAGGGGCCTCTATCCTACGAGCAGTACTTC.

This CDR3 reads CASSIRDRDNEQFF. CDR3 DNA sequence: TGTGCCAGCAGTATCCGGGACAGAGACAATGAGCAGTTCTTC. The rearrangement links TRBV9 to TRBJ2-1; TRBD1 aligns across 7 bases. Germline trimming cut 5 bases from V and 5 bases from J; bases unmatched to any gene: 7. This CDR3 region has 14 residues. Germline CDR1 reads SGDLS; CDR2 reads YYNGEE.